These 29 T cell receptor beta chains originate from one sample sequenced in a study of T-cell memory formation after mild COVID-19. TCRdb independently ran MiXCR on the 5' RACE reads; one entry per CDR3 protein. The sample holds about 430,000 distinct CDR3 sequences, about 20% seen once. Sample: PBMCs or a T cell subset sorted from them (not recorded which). The receptors were gathered from a young man who had mild COVID-19 (a few samples of this study predate the infection). Cell type and time point are not known.

This clonotype has a handful of counts. The rearrangement uses TRBV6-4 and TRBJ2-1, with 10 bases that match TRBD2. CDR3 length equals 15 residues. Germline CDR1 and CDR2: MRHNA and SNTAGT. The J segment lost 12 bases and the V segment lost 2 bases, leaving 10 bases of the junction unmatched. Here the CDR3 reads CASSDLDSGGSRQFF. The CDR3 coding sequence is TGTGCCAGCAGTGACCTGGATAGCGGGGGGTCTCGGCAGTTCTTC.

There are a few counts of this clonotype. V and J are TRBV5-4 and TRBJ2-3, with TRBD2 identical over 7 bases. With V trimmed by 1 base and J by 5 bases, 10 bases remained unmatched. The germline CDR1 and CDR2 sequences are SGHNT and YYREEE (reference sequence). The CDR3 spans 16 residues. The CDR3 region is CASSLYQAGRGDTQYF. CDR3 bases: TGTGCCAGCAGCTTGTATCAAGCGGGGCGGGGAGATACGCAGTATTTT. Drawing the rest from reference TRBV5-4 and TRBJ2-3, the complete variable domain is ETGVTQSPTHLIKTRGQQVTLRCSSQSGHNTVSWYQQALGQGPQFIFQYYREEENGRGNFPPRFSGLQFPNYSSELNVNALELDDSALYLCASSLYQAGRGDTQYFGPGTRLTVL.

The rearrangement uses TRBV29-1 and TRBJ1-4, with a tentative D call TRBD1 (5 bases). Germline CDR1 is SQVTM and CDR2 is ANQGSEA. Trimming took 3 bases from V and 8 from J, leaving 13 bases between them. The CDR3 runs 13 residues. CDR3: CSVETDSGEKLFF. Here the CDR3 DNA reads TGCAGCGTTGAGACAGACTCAGGAGAAAAACTGTTTTTT.

This clonotype has a count of ten or more. The CDR3 region is CASQGTGELFF. As DNA, the CDR3 is TGCGCCAGTCAGGGCACCGGGGAGCTGTTTTTT. V gene TRBV5-1 combines with J gene TRBJ2-2; the D gene is possibly TRBD1 (5 bases). Germline V lookup: CDR1 SGHRS, CDR2 YFSETQ. V lost 8 bases, J lost 4 bases, and 6 bases lay in between. The length of the CDR3 is 11 residues.

This rearrangement joins TRBV9 to TRBJ1-3; D is unresolved. The germline V gene encodes CDR1 SGDLS and CDR2 YYNGEE. The germline V and J ends were trimmed by 4 bases and 0 bases, with 14 bases remaining between them. CDR3 length: 16 residues. In nucleotides, the CDR3 is TGTGCCAGCAGCCTTCCAGGCTCCAGCTCTGGAAACACCATATATTTT. Protein: CASSLPGSSSGNTIYF.

This clonotype appeared a few times. The gene calls are TRBV7-2 and TRBJ1-2; D uncertain. There are 14 residues in the CDR3. Germline-derived CDR1 and CDR2 are SGHTA and FQGNSA. V was clipped by 0 bases and J by 4 bases, with 9 bases between them. The CDR3 DNA follows: TGTGCCAGCAGCTTAGCGCCAGGTCCCTATGGCTACACCTTC. Translation gives CASSLAPGPYGYTF.

This clonotype was counted a few times. J is TRBJ2-4 and V is TRBV4-3, with D perhaps TRBD1 (5 bases). The germline V gene has CDR1 LGHNA and CDR2 YSLEER. The CDR3 is made up of 14 amino acids. V lost 0 bases, J lost 8 bases, and 11 bases lay in between. The CDR3 reads CASSQDPGMDIQYF. The DNA for the CDR3 is TGCGCCAGCAGCCAAGATCCAGGGATGGACATTCAGTACTTC.

This clonotype was seen a few times. The chain joins TRBV12-3 or TRBV12-4 to TRBJ1-2; 10 bases are shared with TRBD1. The length of the CDR3 is 13 residues. The ends lost 8 bases at V and 4 bases at J; junction bases unmatched: 4. CDR3 region: CASRTGGIYGYTF. The CDR3 region has the DNA TGTGCCAGCCGGACAGGGGGAATCTATGGCTACACCTTC.

This clonotype was picked up a small number of times. This rearrangement joins TRBV29-1 to TRBJ1-2; 10 nucleotides line up with TRBD1. The germline V gene encodes CDR1 SQVTM and CDR2 ANQGSEA. The CDR3 has 13 residues. V shed 6 bases, J shed 5 bases, and the junction held 6 bases outside the gene matches. DNA for the CDR3: TGCAGCGTCCGAGGACAGGGGGATTATGGCTACACCTTC. It specifies CSVRGQGDYGYTF.

The chain couples TRBV14 to TRBJ2-7, with 10 bases matching TRBD1. The CDR3 is 15 amino acids. CDR1 SGHDN and CDR2 FVKESK come from the germline V gene. Trimming removed 4 bases from V and 5 bases from J; junction bases left unmatched: 8. The CDR3 DNA follows: TGTGCCAGCAGCCCACCCGCAGGGACAGGGGACGAGCAGTACGTC. Its protein is CASSPPAGTGDEQYV.

The CDR3 reads CASSYGSVYEQYV. Here the CDR3 DNA reads TGTGCCAGCAGTTACGGCTCCGTCTACGAGCAGTACGTC. This rearrangement joins TRBV6-2 or TRBV6-3 to TRBJ2-7; D is unresolved. The CDR3 has 13 residues. CDR1 is MNHEY and CDR2 is SVGEGT in the germline V gene. Between the trimmed V and J ends, which lost 2 bases and 3 bases, there was a span of 8 bases.

The chain uses TRBV7-9 and TRBJ1-6; D is unresolved. The germline V and J ends were trimmed by 1 base and 9 bases, with 10 bases remaining between them. The germline V gene has CDR1 SEHNR and CDR2 FQNEAQ (reference sequence). CDR3 size: 14 residues. This chain's CDR3 is CASSLDLTRSPLHF. CDR3 in DNA: TGTGCCAGCAGCTTAGACCTCACGCGTTCACCCCTCCACTTT.

This chain joins TRBV27 and TRBJ1-4; 10 nucleotides match TRBD1. This CDR3 is 17 amino acids long. Germline assignment: CDR1 MNHEY and CDR2 SMNVEV (reference sequence). Trimming cost V 7 bases and J 8 bases; bases outside gene matches: 16. CDR3 amino acids: CASNTSRDRGGREKLFF. The DNA of the CDR3 is TGTGCCAGCAACACAAGCCGGGACAGGGGCGGTAGGGAAAAACTGTTTTTT.

Here the CDR3 DNA reads TGTGCCAGCAGCTTTGGCGGAGTGTTTGGGCAAGAGACCCAGTACTTC. Its translation is CASSFGGVFGQETQYF. V usage is TRBV5-4 and J usage is TRBJ2-5; unclear D gene. CDR1 and CDR2 (germline): SGHNT, YYREEE (reference sequence). The ends were cut back, 2 bases at V and 2 bases at J, with 16 bases in the middle. The CDR3 spans 16 residues.

This clonotype was seen ten or more times. The genes are TRBV5-4 and TRBJ1-1; D is perhaps TRBD1 (5 bases). The CDR3 loop spans 14 amino acids. Trimming removed 0 bases at V and 1 base at J, with 7 bases between. Germline assignment: CDR1 SGHNT and CDR2 YYREEE (reference sequence). The CDR3 DNA reads TGTGCCAGCAGCTTGGGACAGCAGAACACTGAAGCTTTCTTT. This codes for CASSLGQQNTEAFF.

This clonotype appeared a single time. The genes are TRBV20-1 and TRBJ2-7; D unclear. The CDR3 is 12 residues long. Germline V CDR1 and CDR2: DFQATT, SNEGSKA (reference sequence). V lost 4 bases and J 2 bases, leaving 9 bases between the germline ends. CDR3 sequence: CSATRNPYEQYF. The CDR3 nucleotides read TGCAGTGCTACCCGAAACCCCTACGAGCAGTACTTC.

This clonotype was seen a few times. The chain recombines TRBV5-1 with TRBJ2-2; TRBD1 aligns across 9 bases. J was trimmed by 0 bases and V by 1 base; bases with no gene match: 4. Per the germline V gene, CDR1 is SGHRS and CDR2 is YFSETQ. This CDR3 contains 17 residues. The CDR3 coding sequence is TGCGCCAGCAGCTTGTTTAACAGGGGGCCGAACACCGGGGAGCTGTTTTTT. It is translated as CASSLFNRGPNTGELFF.

This clonotype appeared a few times. The chain is built from TRBV7-6 and TRBJ2-1; D call uncertain. Germline loops: CDR1 SGHVS, CDR2 FNYEAQ. V was cut by 2 bases and J by 9 bases, with 11 bases left in between. This CDR3 has 13 amino acids. The CDR3 is CASSLFGFGEQFF. For the CDR3, the DNA is TGTGCCAGCAGCTTATTCGGGTTTGGTGAGCAGTTCTTC. Filled out from reference TRBV7-6 and TRBJ2-1, the complete variable domain reads GAGVSQSPRYKVTKRGQDVALRCDPISGHVSLYWYRQALGQGPEFLTYFNYEAQQDKSGLPNDRFSAERPEGSISTLTIQRTEQRDSAMYRCASSLFGFGEQFFGPGTRLTVL.

This clonotype was observed a few times. This CDR3 reads CASSRWDRGYEQYF. The CDR3, as DNA: TGTGCCAGCAGCCGTTGGGACAGGGGCTACGAGCAGTACTTC. V usage is TRBV3-1 and J usage is TRBJ2-7; TRBD1 matches 10 bases. The V gene's germline CDR1 is LGHDT and CDR2 YNNKEL (reference sequence). There are 14 residues in the CDR3. After removal of 4 bases from V and 3 bases from J, the junction contained 3 bases not matched to a gene.

This chain uses TRBV5-1 with TRBJ2-3; possibly TRBD1 for D (6 bases). The CDR3 runs to 16 residues. CDR1 is SGHRS, CDR2 YFSETQ, per germline. Trimming pared 4 bases from V and 0 bases from J, leaving 15 bases between. CDR3 bases: TGCGCCAGCAGCCCCGGACAGCTCTACAGCACAGATACGCAGTATTTT. It translates to CASSPGQLYSTDTQYF.

CDR3 in amino acids: CASSVYGTSNTEAFF. Written as DNA, the CDR3 is TGTGCCAGCAGTGTATACGGGACGTCCAACACTGAAGCTTTCTTT. The gene calls are TRBV27 and TRBJ1-1; D perhaps matches TRBD1 (5 bases). Trimming took off 5 bases at V and 2 bases at J, with 15 bases between the two ends. The CDR3 spans 15 residues. The germline V gene encodes CDR1 MNHEY and CDR2 SMNVEV (reference sequence).

V gene TRBV27 combines with J gene TRBJ2-4; TRBD1 agrees at 9 bases. The J segment lost 5 bases and the V segment lost 3 bases, leaving 8 bases of the junction unmatched. This CDR3 comprises 16 residues. Germline V lookup: CDR1 MNHEY, CDR2 SMNVEV (reference sequence). The CDR3 bases are TGTGCCAGCAGTTTTTCCGGGACAGGGATTCAAAACATTCAGTACTTC. It encodes CASSFSGTGIQNIQYF.

This clonotype occurred a few times. The V gene is TRBV27, the J gene TRBJ2-1; 12 bases agree with TRBD1. J lost 7 bases, V lost 3 bases, and 7 bases had no gene match. This CDR3 has 16 amino acids. Germline CDR1 reads MNHEY; CDR2 reads SMNVEV (reference sequence). CDR3 DNA sequence: TGTGCCAGCAGTTTGCTAGGGACAGGGGGCGGGAATGAGCAGTTCTTC. Its protein is CASSLLGTGGGNEQFF.

This clonotype occurred a few times. This sequence joins TRBV15 and TRBJ2-1, with 11 bases matching TRBD1. The CDR3 contains 18 residues. Germline CDR1 is LNHNV and CDR2 is YYDKDF (reference sequence). J gave up 10 bases and V 0 bases, and 14 bases lay outside the gene matches. CDR3 DNA: TGTGCCACCAGCAGAGAGAGGACAGGGGGCGGCACTTATGGGGAGCAGTTCTTC. Residues: CATSRERTGGGTYGEQFF.

V usage is TRBV20-1 and J usage is TRBJ2-2, with 7 bases fitting TRBD2. CDR1 is DFQATT and CDR2 is SNEGSKA in the germline V gene (reference sequence). J was trimmed by 8 bases and V by 6 bases; bases with no gene match: 12. The CDR3 loop spans 14 amino acids. As DNA, the CDR3 is TGCAGTGCCCTCGGGGGGACGCCCAGTGGGGAGCTGTTTTTT. It encodes CSALGGTPSGELFF.

As regards this clonotype: A read error may produce the germline difference seen at one junction end. The chain couples TRBV24-1 to TRBJ2-1; no firm D call. The CDR3 has 12 amino acids. CDR1 KGHDR and CDR2 SFDVKD come from the germline V gene. The CDR3 DNA is TGTGCCACCAGTGATCGTCTCTACAATGAGCAGTTC. Translated, it gives CATSDRLYNEQF.

The chain is built from TRBV12-3 or TRBV12-4 and TRBJ2-3, with D perhaps matching TRBD1 (5 bases). V was cut by 0 bases and J by 1 base, with 8 bases left in between. CDR3 size: 15 residues. The CDR3 sequence: CASSLADTRTDTQYF. In DNA form, the CDR3 reads TGTGCCAGCAGTTTAGCGGACACGCGCACAGATACGCAGTATTTT.

This chain uses TRBV28 with TRBJ2-5; 10 bases fit TRBD2. Unmatched junction bases numbered 6, after V lost 3 bases and J lost 2 bases. The CDR3 length is 16 residues. Germline CDR1 is MDHEN and CDR2 is SYDVKM. The CDR3 DNA is TGTGCCAGCAGTTTTGGAGCGGGGGGGATGCAAGAGACCCAGTACTTC. Protein: CASSFGAGGMQETQYF.

The chain joins TRBV12-3 or TRBV12-4 to TRBJ2-1; TRBD2 might be the D (5 bases). The V and J ends lost 8 bases and 4 bases respectively, with 12 bases between them. The CDR3 runs 13 residues. Written as DNA, the CDR3 is TGTGCCAGCGATGCGGGCGGTTACAATGAGCAGTTCTTC. This sequence encodes CASDAGGYNEQFF.